The clone carrying this TCR beta chain was picked up a small number of times. Documented time point: patch test 1, 2 weeks after DPC sensitization. Described treatment: therapeutic diphenylcyclopropenone sensitization with weekly scalp DPC. V lost 3 bases, J lost 0 bases, and 9 bases lay in between. Germline CDR1 is MDHEN and CDR2 is SYDVKM. The CDR3 length is 15 residues. Each CDR3 protein is one row after TCRdb ran MiXCR on the RACE reads. The sample holds 150,000 or so distinct CDR3 sequences; roughly 15% are singletons and the top ten take about 1.7%. This entry comes from a study of human T cells and chemical hapten exposure. As for the study in general: Upper back patch tests used 0.01% DPC, scored after 6 days.

This material consisted of whole blood, taken in connection with sensitization to the hapten diphenylcyclopropenone (DPC). The sequence came from a woman under 40 with alopecia areata. Some clones in this sample may be carry-over from other donors' samples. The chain employs TRBV28 and TRBJ1-3, with D unresolved. Here the CDR3 reads CASSFGVSSGNTIYF. CDR3 sequence (DNA): TGTGCCAGCAGTTTCGGGGTCAGCTCTGGAAACACCATATATTTT.